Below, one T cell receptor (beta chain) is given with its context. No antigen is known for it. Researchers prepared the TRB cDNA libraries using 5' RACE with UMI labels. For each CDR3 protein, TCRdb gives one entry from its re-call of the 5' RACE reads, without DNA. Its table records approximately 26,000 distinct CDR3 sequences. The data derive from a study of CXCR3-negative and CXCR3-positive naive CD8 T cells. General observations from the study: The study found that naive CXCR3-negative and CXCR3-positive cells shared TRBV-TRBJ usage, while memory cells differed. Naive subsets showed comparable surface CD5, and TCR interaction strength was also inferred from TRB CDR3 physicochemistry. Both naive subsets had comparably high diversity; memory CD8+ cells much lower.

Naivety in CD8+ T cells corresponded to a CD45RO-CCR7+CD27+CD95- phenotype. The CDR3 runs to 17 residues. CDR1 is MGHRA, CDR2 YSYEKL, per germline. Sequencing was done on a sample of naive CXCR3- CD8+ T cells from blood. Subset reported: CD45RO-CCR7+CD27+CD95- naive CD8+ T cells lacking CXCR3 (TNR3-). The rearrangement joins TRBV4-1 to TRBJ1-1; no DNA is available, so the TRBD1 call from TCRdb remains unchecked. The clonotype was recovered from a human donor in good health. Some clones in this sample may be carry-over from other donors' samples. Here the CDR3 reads CASSQVLTGGSNTEAFF.